These T cell receptor beta chains were read from a single sample in a study of cytomegalovirus exposure and HLA in healthy donors. Generated by immunoSEQ multiplex PCR, the TCRdb table keeps only in-frame clones and is missing some. Of some 190,000 clones listed, roughly four fifths are singletons. Sequencing used PBMCs. Every receptor here comes from a woman aged 25 to 45 in good health and CMV-seropositive. Each CDR3 is given with its conserved first and last residue.

j_call,v_call,cdr3_aa
TRBJ2-6,TRBV6-5,CASSFAQAGANVLTF
TRBJ2-5,TRBV28,CASSFRDRGEETQYF
TRBJ2-5,TRBV5-4,CASSLPLGADRDTQETQYF
TRBJ2-5,TRBV5-4,CASSSGGRTQETQYF
TRBJ1-1,TRBV15,CATSRQTGSAFF
TRBJ2-5,TRBV5-5,CASSKHRDTQETQYF
TRBJ1-5,TRBV28,CASSLLDGGFRPQHF
TRBJ2-7,TRBV7-9,CASSFNSNYEQYF
TRBJ2-2,TRBV7-9,CSSSLDQYTGELFF
TRBJ2-3,TRBV18,CASSPPSSKADTQYF
TRBJ2-2,TRBV21-1,CASSARLALNKDTGELFF
TRBJ2-7,TRBV6-1,CASSKGAPNEQYF
TRBJ2-1,TRBV18,CASSPGLYNEQFF
TRBJ1-5,TRBV19,CASSKDRTGLQPQHF
TRBJ2-5,TRBV28,CASKLAGGQETQYF
TRBJ1-4,TRBV15,CATSTRQGLGEKLFF
TRBJ2-7,TRBV7-9,CASSSGLAGGFGSYEQYF
TRBJ2-7,TRBV7-9,CASSSGTSPDEQYF
TRBJ2-7,TRBV7-6,CASSLGRGRNEQYF
TRBJ2-2,TRBV5-4,CASSAGLRASTGELFF
TRBJ1-2,TRBV19,CASSTQSGVGGYTF
TRBJ2-7,TRBV28,CASSLFGGGYEQYF
TRBJ1-3,TRBV5-1,CASSLGKSSGNTIYF
TRBJ2-7,TRBV19,CASSITLQHISYEQYF
TRBJ2-3,TRBV5-1,CASSPRTGLAGSTDTQYF
TRBJ2-6,TRBV27,CASSVKFHSGANVLTF
TRBJ2-7,TRBV7-2,CASSLGGTGGLGSYEQYF
TRBJ2-1,TRBV27,CASRTSGVVGEQFF
TRBJ2-5,TRBV7-9,CASSWPTGGIETQYF
TRBJ2-7,TRBV6-5,CASSRGSLYEQYF
TRBJ2-7,TRBV28,CASSSRVLTYEQYF
TRBJ2-1,TRBV4-2,CASSEPWRGNEQFF
TRBJ2-7,TRBV7-2,CASSLGASYEQYF
TRBJ2-2,TRBV29-1,CSVEMTSGRRNTGELFF
TRBJ2-5,TRBV6-4,CASSDSVLAGGLKETQYF
TRBJ2-7,TRBV27,CASSLRGLADPYEQYF
TRBJ2-2,TRBV7-9,CASSLGGANTGELFF
TRBJ1-5,TRBV28,CASSPRTGGNQPQHF
TRBJ1-2,TRBV4-2,CASSQETNSRYGYTF
TRBJ1-2,TRBV15,CATSRDPGSGYTF
TRBJ1-1,TRBV28,CASDTELMNTEAFF
TRBJ2-7,TRBV7-6,CASSPRTSGSYEQYF
TRBJ1-4,TRBV7-9,CASSLEGVDEKLFF
TRBJ1-5,TRBV18,CASSPGQNQPQHF
TRBJ2-7,TRBV2,CASRWDRGRNEQYF
TRBJ2-3,TRBV27,CASSPSGSASTDTQYF
TRBJ1-1,TRBV29-1,CSIRTGRETEAFF
TRBJ2-1,TRBV7-2,CASSLARRGNEQFF
TRBJ2-7,TRBV4-1,CASSQKGDEQYF